This passage covers 24 T cell receptor beta chains from one sample sequenced in a study of PD-1 blockade in classical Hodgkin lymphoma. The method was immunoSEQ multiplex PCR; TCRdb's version includes in-frame clones alone and lacks a portion of them. The sample lists some 4,200 clones, about 87% occurring once. Each of the patients experienced relapse following autologous stem cell transplantation, and their brentuximab vedotin exposure differed. Magnetic negative selection purified CD4+ T cells from thawed PBMCs. The sample in question was CD4+ T cells from blood, obtained at baseline. These receptors came from a human donor with classical Hodgkin lymphoma.

V usage is TRBV4-1 and J usage is TRBJ1-4, with 8 bases fitting TRBD1. Germline V gene sequence: CDR1 MGHRA, CDR2 YSYEKL. The CDR3 loop spans 14 amino acids. Trimming removed 4 bases from V and 6 bases from J; junction bases left unmatched: 4. The DNA for the CDR3 is TGCGCCAGCAGCCCAGGGGGCAAAGATGAAAAACTGTTTTTT. Protein sequence: CASSPGGKDEKLFF.

The chain has TRBV5-1 and TRBJ1-1, with 9 bases identical to TRBD1. The CDR3 has 15 residues. The V and J ends lost 4 bases and 5 bases, in that order; junction bases with no gene match: 9. Germline V gene sequence: CDR1 SGHRS, CDR2 YFSETQ. The CDR3 DNA sequence: TGCGCCAGCAGCGTAACAGGGGGCGCAGGTACTGAAGCTTTCTTT. Translated, it gives CASSVTGGAGTEAFF.

This clone came up once. The V and J genes are TRBV11-2 and TRBJ2-7, with 8 bases fitting TRBD2. Per germline, CDR1 SGHAT and CDR2 FQNNGV. This CDR3 comprises 15 residues. J gave up 4 bases and V 4 bases, and 9 bases lay outside the gene matches. CDR3 in DNA: TGTGCCAGCAGCTGGTCCGGGACTAGTTCGTACGAGCAGTACTTC. Protein product: CASSWSGTSSYEQYF.

This clone was picked up one time. The chain employs TRBV18 and TRBJ2-2; the match to TRBD2 covers 11 bases. V was pared by 0 bases and J by 13 bases, with 4 bases of the junction left unmatched. The CDR3 has 14 amino acids. Germline V gene data show CDR1 as KGHSH and CDR2 as LQKENI. CDR3 bases: TGTGCCAGCTCACCACCTTCTAGCGGGGGGTCGCTGTTTTTT. Protein sequence: CASSPPSSGGSLFF. Complete variable domain (other parts from reference TRBV18 and TRBJ2-2): NAGVMQNPRHLVRRRGQEARLRCSPMKGHSHVYWYRQLPEEGLKFMVYLQKENIIDESGMPKERFSAEFPKEGPSILRIQQVVRGDSAAYFCASSPPSSGGSLFFGEGSRLTVL.

The chain has TRBV30 and TRBJ2-7, with D maybe TRBD1 (5 bases). CDR1 is GTSNPN and CDR2 is SVGIG in the germline V gene (reference sequence). Trimming took off 3 bases at V and 0 bases at J, with 12 bases between the two ends. There are 14 residues in the CDR3. In nucleotides, the CDR3 is TGTGCCTGGAGGTCAGACAGAGACTCCTACGAGCAGTACTTC. Translated: CAWRSDRDSYEQYF.

In this sample, this clone turned up a few times. The sample contains more than one DNA sequence encoding this CDR3. The V gene is TRBV7-9, the J gene TRBJ1-2; the D gene is possibly TRBD1 (5 bases). The germline V gene encodes CDR1 SEHNR and CDR2 FQNEAQ (reference sequence). This CDR3 region has 15 residues. V was trimmed by 3 bases and J by 2 bases, leaving 13 bases between them. Written as DNA, the CDR3 is TGTGCCAGCAGCTTGCCCTCTGGGGGGAACTATGGCTACACCTTC. Encoded protein: CASSLPSGGNYGYTF.

The V call is TRBV5-1, the J call TRBJ2-2, with 11 bases lining up with TRBD2. The CDR3 extends over 15 amino acids. From germline, CDR1 is SGHRS and CDR2 YFSETQ. After removal of 4 bases from V and 5 bases from J, the junction contained 4 bases not matched to a gene. In nucleotides, the CDR3 is TGCGCCAGCAGCGTGACTAGCGGGGCTACCGGGGAGCTGTTTTTT. This gives the protein CASSVTSGATGELFF.

This rearrangement joins TRBV27 to TRBJ1-3, with D perhaps TRBD1 (6 bases). CDR1 is MNHEY, CDR2 SMNVEV, per germline (reference sequence). The ends were cut back, 5 bases at V and 3 bases at J, with 11 bases in the middle. CDR3 length: 14 amino acids. CDR3 protein: CASSPTGYGNTIYF. The CDR3 DNA reads as TGTGCCAGCAGTCCCACAGGGTATGGAAACACCATATATTTT.

This chain joins TRBV4-1 and TRBJ1-4; 11 bases map to TRBD1. J gave up 7 bases and V 4 bases, and 5 bases lay outside the gene matches. Germline V gives CDR1 MGHRA, CDR2 YSYEKL. The CDR3 length is 15 residues. CDR3 loop: CASSPGDRGVEKLFF. DNA of the CDR3: TGCGCCAGCAGCCCCGGGGACAGGGGGGTTGAAAAACTGTTTTTT.

The chain is built from TRBV30 and TRBJ2-2, with 7 bases matching TRBD1. Germline CDR1 GTSNPN, CDR2 SVGIG (reference sequence). V was pared by 2 bases and J by 4 bases, with 13 bases of the junction left unmatched. This CDR3 spans 17 amino acids. The CDR3: CAWSLGVRGLTTGELFF. As DNA, the CDR3 is TGTGCCTGGAGTCTAGGCGTGAGGGGGCTTACCACCGGGGAGCTGTTTTTT.

The genes are TRBV28 and TRBJ2-1, with a tentative D call TRBD1 (6 bases). The length of the CDR3 is 15 residues. V lost 5 bases, J lost 5 bases, and 16 bases lay in between. Germline CDR1 is MDHEN and CDR2 is SYDVKM. The CDR3 region has the DNA TGTGCCAGCAGTCCTACAGGGCTCGGCCACAATGAGCAGTTCTTC. Its translation is CASSPTGLGHNEQFF. The full variable domain, rest sourced from reference TRBV28 and TRBJ2-1, is DVKVTQSSRYLVKRTGEKVFLECVQDMDHENMFWYRQDPGLGLRLIYFSYDVKMKEKGDIPEGYSVSREKKERFSLILESASTNQTSMYLCASSPTGLGHNEQFFGPGTRLTVL.

This rearrangement joins TRBV7-2 to TRBJ2-7; a weak D match, TRBD2 (5 bases). CDR3 length: 13 residues. V lost 5 bases and J lost 4, with 12 bases in between. CDR1 SGHTA and CDR2 FQGNSA come from the germline V gene. Here the CDR3 DNA reads TGTGCCAGCAGCCCCCTGGAGGAGTACGAGCAGTACTTC. It specifies CASSPLEEYEQYF.

V and J are TRBV7-9 and TRBJ2-2; 8 nucleotides match TRBD1. The V and J ends lost 5 bases and 1 base, in that order; junction bases with no gene match: 6. CDR1 is SEHNR and CDR2 is FQNEAQ in the germline V gene (reference sequence). The CDR3 runs 16 residues. Written as DNA, the CDR3 is TGTGCCAGCAGCCCTGACAGGGGTTTGAACACCGGGGAGCTGTTTTTT. It is translated as CASSPDRGLNTGELFF.

V is TRBV7-2 and J is TRBJ1-2; D is possibly TRBD1 (5 bases). Per the germline V gene, CDR1 is SGHTA and CDR2 is FQGNSA. This CDR3 has 15 amino acids. V was cut by 3 bases and J by 4 bases, with 15 bases left in between. The CDR3 DNA reads as TGTGCCAGCAGCTTCCGGGACCCCTCCCCCTATGGCTACACCTTC. It codes for CASSFRDPSPYGYTF.

The chain joins TRBV9 to TRBJ1-3; perhaps TRBD1 as D (5 bases). The germline CDR1 and CDR2 sequences are SGDLS and YYNGEE. The CDR3 runs to 15 residues. The V end was cut by 4 bases, the J end by 3 bases, with 14 bases between. CDR3 in DNA: TGTGCCAGCAGCTTCATGCCGGGGGTTGGAAACACCATATATTTT. It specifies CASSFMPGVGNTIYF.

The chain carries TRBV7-3 and TRBJ1-1; weak D call: TRBD1 (6 bases). Germline V gives CDR1 SGHTA, CDR2 FQGTGA. The CDR3 is made up of 18 amino acids. Between the trimmed V and J ends, which lost 1 base and 0 bases, there was a span of 18 bases. CDR3 amino acids: CASSLRDWLGQMNTEAFF. The DNA for the CDR3 is TGTGCCAGCAGCTTAAGAGACTGGCTTGGACAGATGAACACTGAAGCTTTCTTT.

This rearrangement joins TRBV7-9 to TRBJ1-2; D is unclear. The germline V gene has CDR1 SEHNR and CDR2 FQNEAQ (reference sequence). With 5 bases removed from V and 6 bases from J, the gap between germline ends came to 19 bases. The CDR3 has 15 amino acids. The CDR3 region is CASSPDGRGYNGYTF. The CDR3 DNA sequence: TGTGCCAGCAGCCCGGACGGACGAGGTTATAATGGCTACACCTTC. Looking up the rest from reference TRBV7-9 and TRBJ1-2 gives the full variable domain: DTGVSQNPRHKITKRGQNVTFRCDPISEHNRLYWYRQTLGQGPEFLTYFQNEAQLEKSRLLSDRFSAERPKGSFSTLEIQRTEQGDSAMYLCASSPDGRGYNGYTFGSGTRLTVV.

The CDR3: CASSRRVPPYEQYF. CDR3 DNA: TGCGCCAGCAGCCGCCGAGTGCCCCCCTACGAGCAGTACTTC. This chain connects TRBV4-1 to TRBJ2-7; no reliable D call. This CDR3 is built from 14 residues. Germline CDR1 and CDR2: MGHRA and YSYEKL. V was pared by 4 bases and J by 2 bases, with 12 bases between.

A single count supports this clone. The rearrangement links TRBV5-1 to TRBJ2-7; D call uncertain. Germline values: CDR1 SGHRS, CDR2 YFSETQ. The CDR3 loop spans 13 amino acids. With 4 bases removed from V and 2 bases from J, the gap between germline ends came to 10 bases. The CDR3 DNA sequence: TGCGCCAGCAGCCTCGACGGACCCTACGAGCAGTACTTC. It is translated as CASSLDGPYEQYF.

The chain recombines TRBV28 with TRBJ1-5; D gene ambiguous. Deletions cut 3 bases from V and 8 bases from J, with 8 bases between. The CDR3 is 12 amino acids. In germline, CDR1 is MDHEN, CDR2 SYDVKM. The CDR3 sequence is CASSFSTKPQHF. The CDR3 nucleotides are TGTGCCAGCAGTTTCAGTACGAAGCCCCAGCATTTT.

Comments on this clone: The junction departs from germline at one end; a sequencing error may be responsible. The V gene is TRBV30, the J gene TRBJ1-1; 7 nucleotides line up with TRBD1. CDR1 and CDR2 (germline): GTSNPN, SVGIG (reference sequence). CDR3 length: 11 amino acids. The CDR3 is CAWSALKGRGF. The CDR3 DNA sequence: TGTGCCTGGAGTGCTCTAAAAGGCAGGGGGTTT.

The chain links TRBV7-2 to TRBJ1-2; D ambiguous. This CDR3 is built from 14 residues. Trimming took off 1 base at V and 4 bases at J, with 10 bases between the two ends. Germline-derived CDR1 and CDR2 are SGHTA and FQGNSA. CDR3 bases: TGTGCCAGCAGCTTAGGAGGCAAGGGCTATGGCTACACCTTC. As protein: CASSLGGKGYGYTF.

The CDR3 reads CASSRVRETQYF. The CDR3 DNA is TGTGCCAGCTCAAGGGTTAGAGAGACCCAGTACTTC. J is TRBJ2-5 and V is TRBV2; D is unclear. With 8 bases removed from V and 4 bases from J, the gap between germline ends came to 11 bases. Germline V CDR1 and CDR2: SNHLY, FYNNEI. The CDR3 loop spans 12 amino acids. Filled out from reference TRBV2 and TRBJ2-5, the complete variable domain reads EPEVTQTPSHQVTQMGQEVILRCVPISNHLYFYWYRQILGQKVEFLVSFYNNEISEKSEIFDDQFSVERPDGSNFTLKIRSTKLEDSAMYFCASSRVRETQYFGPGTRLLVL.

The chain recombines TRBV6-5 with TRBJ2-1, with D perhaps being TRBD1 or TRBD2 (7 bases each). Trimming took off 6 bases at V and 10 bases at J, with 16 bases between the two ends. The germline CDR1 and CDR2 sequences are MNHEY and SVGAGI. CDR3 size: 13 residues. CDR3 nucleotides: TGTGCCAGCAGGCCAGGGGGGGTACGCGAGCAGTTCTTC. Protein product: CASRPGGVREQFF.